A single TCR beta chain is shown here with its context. In its sample, this clone was seen a few times. The clone's antigen remains unknown. Within one base of it there is no much larger clone, and no base qualities were kept. The sample is drawn from a study of blood T cell repertoires in COVID-19 (dated by TCRdb to about 2020). With regard to the full study: Collaborator samples came from the United States, Italy and Spain and covered acute and convalescent phases of COVID-19. The prospective study material was composed of cDNA or gDNA derived from T cells, B-cell-depleted T cells, or PBMCs. Where HLA class I and class II types were available, the types were taken from metadata supplied by the sample provider, not from assay-based typing. The repertoires were released in a freely available public database intended as a resource for research on the immune response to SARS-CoV-2. The samples were drawn from two sources: the first 160 participants of the ongoing ImmuneRACE study, and 1,254 subjects contributed by 6 global collaborators. The sample metadata nearly always contained a de-identified subject ID, COVID-19 status, age in years and sex. Subjects who had been exposed to COVID-19, were actively infected with it, or had recovered from it provided the deeply sampled blood TCRbeta repertoires that made up the dataset. The paper as a whole reports these results and caveats: How much clinical and demographic metadata was included differed by source and by participant, and the metadata was provided uncurated.

A second Seattle source provided samples from volunteer blood donors who had recovered from COVID-19. Collaborating institutions collected whole blood in K2EDTA tubes following their own protocols. Collaborator samples were shipped for TCRbeta analysis as frozen whole blood, isolated PBMCs, or DNA extracted from either sample type. Measured from the cysteine to the phenylalanine, the CDR3 is 13 residues long. CDR3 DNA is the only sequence kept; it has 39 bases, read in frame from the first base. V loses 6 bases at its end and J loses 4 bases; junction bases beyond the gene matches: 2. Reading the germline V gene gives CDR1 ENHRY and CDR2 SYGVKD. TCRbeta CDR3 regions were amplified from genomic DNA by means of the immunoSEQ Assay, a bias-controlled multiplex PCR. On the authors' methods: The number of nucleated cells in each sample was estimated by amplification of reference gene primers within the assay. Sequence reads were collapsed and filtered to measure the absolute abundance of every unique TCRbeta CDR3 rearrangement. Productive Simpson clonality was computed per sample as the square root of Simpson's diversity index over productive rearrangements. The clones in this table, taken by TCRdb from immuneACCESS, are in-frame only. Not every clone is retained; where verified, under half of the shortfall comes from an unresolved V gene, and the cause of the rest is unknown. The DNA gave D and trimming, while V, J and clone size come from that table. The sample data list approximately 150,000 clones, and over 70% of these were observed just once. Roughly 18% of the sample is in the top ten clones.

The sample consisted of peripheral blood. This receptor was taken from a woman aged 65 to 85 who had recovered from COVID-19. This sequence uses TRBV10-3 and TRBJ1-1, and 10 junction bases match TRBD1. CDR3 loop: CAIRGQGGTEAFF. The sequence in DNA is TGTGCCATCAGAGGACAGGGGGGCACTGAAGCTTTCTTT.